The 3 T cell receptor beta chains in this list originate from one sample, sequenced in a study. Using its own MiXCR run on the RT-PCR reads, TCRdb lists one record per CDR3 protein. The sample lists about 700,000 distinct CDR3 sequences; around 14% were seen once. The material sequenced was memory CD4+ T cells from blood. The receptors stem from a female donor in good health, serving as a healthy control.

This clonotype was seen only a few times. This chain connects TRBV20-1 to TRBJ2-5; a weak D match, TRBD2 (5 bases). This CDR3 spans 14 amino acids. From germline, CDR1 is DFQATT and CDR2 SNEGSKA (reference sequence). With 0 bases removed from V and 10 bases from J, the gap between germline ends came to 18 bases. DNA of the CDR3: TGCAGTGCTAGAGATTTCGCAAAATCGGCGGGCCAGTACTTC. It yields the protein CSARDFAKSAGQYF.

This chain joins TRBV6-5 and TRBJ2-2; TRBD1 aligns across 12 bases. The CDR3 is 15 amino acids. Germline CDR1 reads MNHEY; CDR2 reads SVGAGI. With 6 bases clipped from V and 7 bases from J, the junction kept 6 bases outside the gene matches. CDR3 nucleotides: TGTGCCAGCAGACCCGGGACAGGGGGCATCGGGGAGCTGTTTTTT. Encoded protein: CASRPGTGGIGELFF.

This chain joins TRBV20-1 and TRBJ2-2; D perhaps matches TRBD2 (6 bases). This CDR3 is built from 14 residues. CDR1 and CDR2 (germline): DFQATT, SNEGSKA (reference sequence). Trimming left V 5 bases short and J 2 bases short, with 12 bases between. The CDR3 DNA reads TGCAGTGCTGAGGAGGGAGGAAACACCGGGGAGCTGTTTTTT. This codes for CSAEEGGNTGELFF.